This TCR beta chain was observed in a study of Ad26.COV2.S vaccination and SARS-CoV-2 variants. Treatment denoted: approximately 18 received Ad26.COV2.S at low or high dose, single or two shots; roughly 5 received placebo; per-sample allocation not given. The samples were gathered on day 63 after the first injection of vaccine or placebo. The protocol was immunoSEQ multiplex PCR, while the TCRdb copy is restricted to in-frame clones and leaves out a portion. The sample holds about 480,000 clones, approximately 88% seen once. Broader study findings: An underestimation of total T cell responses may have resulted from the TCR breadth and depth analyses.

With regard to this clone: The antigen remains undetermined.

The V gene lost 1 base and the J gene lost 2 bases, with 15 bases spanning the gap. The germline V gene encodes CDR1 LGHDT and CDR2 YNNKEL (reference sequence). The CDR3 covers 18 residues. The input for sequencing was peripheral blood, taken in a trial of Ad26.COV2.S vaccine versus placebo. The source of this sequence is a person between 18 and 60 years old who received the Ad26.COV2.S COVID-19 vaccine or a placebo. The chain links TRBV3-1 (or the pseudogene TRBV3-2) to TRBJ2-6, with a weak D call TRBD2 (6 bases). The CDR3 sequence: CASSQGTGVSAGANVLTF. The CDR3 DNA reads as TGTGCCAGCAGCCAAGGTACGGGGGTTAGTGCTGGGGCCAACGTCCTGACTTTC.